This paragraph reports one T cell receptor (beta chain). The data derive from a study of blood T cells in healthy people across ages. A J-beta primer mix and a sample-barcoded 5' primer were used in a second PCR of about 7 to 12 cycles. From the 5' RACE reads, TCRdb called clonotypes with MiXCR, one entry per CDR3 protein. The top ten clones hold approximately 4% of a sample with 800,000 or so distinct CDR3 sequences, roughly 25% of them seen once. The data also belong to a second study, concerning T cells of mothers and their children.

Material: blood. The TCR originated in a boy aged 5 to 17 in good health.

The CDR3 DNA reads TGTGCCAGCAGCTCTAGCTTAGGGCCTACTCCCTCTGGGGCCAACGTCCTGACTTTC. Encoded protein: CASSSSLGPTPSGANVLTF. The rearrangement links TRBV7-9 to TRBJ2-6, with a tentative D call TRBD2 (5 bases). This CDR3 comprises 19 residues. V was trimmed by 4 bases and J by 0 bases, leaving 19 bases between them. From germline, CDR1 is SEHNR and CDR2 FQNEAQ (reference sequence).